These 24 T cell receptor beta chains originate from one sample sequenced in a study of blood T cell repertoires in COVID-19. Only in-frame clones appear in the TCRdb table, and some are missing; sequencing was by immunoSEQ multiplex PCR. The repertoire has 140,000 or so clones, approximately 92% of them found once; the top ten carry 2.5% to 3.5%. The sample consisted of peripheral blood. These receptors were taken from a woman aged 55 to 70 with active COVID-19.

In its sample, this clone was seen once. CDR3 in DNA: TGTGCCAGCAGCGCGCGGAGTACAGAGACCCAGTACTTC. Translated: CASSARSTETQYF. This rearrangement joins TRBV2 to TRBJ2-5, with D unresolved. Germline V gives CDR1 SNHLY, CDR2 FYNNEI. The CDR3 covers 13 residues. Trimming cost V 6 bases and J 4 bases, with 12 bases left between them.

The genes are TRBV2 and TRBJ1-5, with D perhaps matching TRBD1 (5 bases). V lost 7 bases to trimming and J lost 6 bases, with 16 bases between them. This CDR3 is 14 amino acids long. CDR1 SNHLY and CDR2 FYNNEI come from the germline V gene. CDR3 nucleotide sequence: TGTGCCAGCACCCTGGAGGGGTCCGGTCAGCCCCAGCATTTT. Residues: CASTLEGSGQPQHF. The complete variable domain, with remaining parts taken from reference TRBV2 and TRBJ1-5, reads EPEVTQTPSHQVTQMGQEVILRCVPISNHLYFYWYRQILGQKVEFLVSFYNNEISEKSEIFDDQFSVERPDGSNFTLKIRSTKLEDSAMYFCASTLEGSGQPQHFGDGTRLSIL.

This clone has a single count. The rearrangement links TRBV27 to TRBJ1-1; 8 bases match TRBD1. Germline-derived CDR1 and CDR2 are MNHEY and SMNVEV (reference sequence). Germline trimming cut 3 bases from V and 4 bases from J; bases unmatched to any gene: 13. The CDR3 extends over 17 amino acids. The CDR3 reads CASSFDPPRGRSTEAFF. CDR3 in DNA: TGTGCCAGCAGTTTTGATCCCCCCAGGGGGCGAAGCACTGAAGCTTTCTTT.

The V gene is TRBV5-1, the J gene TRBJ2-1, with D possibly being TRBD2 (6 bases). This CDR3 comprises 14 residues. The V and J ends lost 3 bases and 10 bases respectively, with 17 bases between them. Germline assignment: CDR1 SGHRS and CDR2 YFSETQ. The CDR3: CASSSTGTSREQFF. The CDR3 nucleotides are TGCGCCAGCAGCTCCACCGGGACTTCCAGGGAGCAGTTCTTC.

The V and J genes are TRBV5-1 and TRBJ2-1; 9 bases align to TRBD1. Germline V lookup: CDR1 SGHRS, CDR2 YFSETQ. There are 15 residues in the CDR3. Trimming cost V 4 bases and J 4 bases; bases outside gene matches: 6. The CDR3 protein is CASSPAGTGYNEQFF. The DNA of the CDR3 is TGCGCCAGCAGCCCCGCCGGGACAGGGTACAATGAGCAGTTCTTC.

The chain combines TRBV6-5 with TRBJ2-7; a possible D gene is TRBD1 (6 bases). The germline V and J ends were trimmed by 4 bases and 5 bases, with 12 bases remaining between them. The CDR3 has 13 residues. From germline, CDR1 is MNHEY and CDR2 SVGAGI. As DNA, the CDR3 is TGTGCCAGCAGTTTGGGCAGGGGTAACGAGCAGTACTTC. Residues: CASSLGRGNEQYF.

The rearrangement links TRBV27 to TRBJ2-7, with TRBD2 as a possible D gene (5 bases). This CDR3 region has 16 residues. Trimming removed 3 bases at V and 0 bases at J, with 15 bases between. CDR1 is MNHEY, CDR2 SMNVEV, per germline (reference sequence). CDR3 nucleotide sequence: TGTGCCAGCAGTTTCTCATTCGGGATGAGCTCCTACGAGCAGTACTTC. Translated: CASSFSFGMSSYEQYF.

The chain joins TRBV29-1 to TRBJ2-3; 10 bases are a match to TRBD1. The ends lost 4 bases at V and 1 base at J; junction bases unmatched: 5. The germline CDR1 and CDR2 sequences are SQVTM and ANQGSEA. The CDR3 runs 15 residues. In DNA, the CDR3 is TGCAGCGTTGGGGGACAGGGGAAAGGCACAGATACGCAGTATTTT. Its protein is CSVGGQGKGTDTQYF.

With respect to this clone: A read error may produce the germline difference seen at one junction end. This sequence joins TRBV29-1 and TRBJ2-1, with a possible D match to TRBD1 (7 bases). Germline CDR1 and CDR2: SQVTM and ANQGSEA. This CDR3 region has 17 residues. CDR3 DNA: TGCAGCGGGTCCGGGACAGAGTATTTGACTAGATACAATGAACAGTTCTTC. This sequence encodes CSGSGTEYLTRYNEQFF.

V usage is TRBV3-1 (or the pseudogene TRBV3-2) and J usage is TRBJ1-6; perhaps TRBD1 as D (6 bases). Trimming left V 9 bases short and J 4 bases short, with 16 bases between. Germline V gene lookup returns CDR1 LGHDT and CDR2 YNNKEL (reference sequence). There are 15 residues in the CDR3. The CDR3 nucleotides are TGTGCCAGTAGAATACAGGGATCATATAATTCACCCCTCCACTTT. It is translated as CASRIQGSYNSPLHF.

This clone was detected a few times. The chain recombines TRBV30 with TRBJ1-6, with D perhaps matching TRBD1 (5 bases). The V gene lost 0 bases and the J gene lost 7 bases, with 13 bases spanning the gap. The CDR3 loop spans 15 amino acids. Germline-derived CDR1 and CDR2 are GTSNPN and SVGIG (reference sequence). The CDR3 coding sequence is TGTGCCTGGAGTGTACGTGGGCGGGGGAATTCACCCCTCCACTTT. It translates to CAWSVRGRGNSPLHF.

The chain couples TRBV9 to TRBJ1-2; D unclear. V was pared by 3 bases and J by 0 bases, with 12 bases between. The CDR3 has 15 residues. From germline, CDR1 is SGDLS and CDR2 YYNGEE. CDR3 in DNA: TGTGCCAGCAGCGCTGCGATCCTTACTAACTATGGCTACACCTTC. Translating gives CASSAAILTNYGYTF.

The rearrangement joins TRBV6-5 to TRBJ2-7, with D perhaps TRBD2 (5 bases). V dropped 6 bases and J dropped 3 bases, with 12 bases sitting between them. Germline V gives CDR1 MNHEY, CDR2 SVGAGI. This CDR3 is 13 amino acids long. CDR3 residues: CASSRTGFYEQYF. DNA of the CDR3: TGTGCCAGCAGCCGGACTGGGTTCTACGAGCAGTACTTC.

This rearrangement joins TRBV18 to TRBJ2-7; no clear D. The CDR3 has 13 amino acids. V dropped 3 bases and J dropped 1 base, with 7 bases sitting between them. CDR1 is KGHSH, CDR2 LQKENI, per germline. In DNA form, the CDR3 reads TGTGCCAGCTCACCGACTCTTTCCTACGAGCAGTACTTC. Translating it yields CASSPTLSYEQYF.

The V and J genes are TRBV11-2 and TRBJ2-7; the match to TRBD2 covers 15 bases. The CDR3 is 16 residues long. V shed 5 bases, J shed 6 bases, and the junction held 8 bases outside the gene matches. Germline V gives CDR1 SGHAT, CDR2 FQNNGV. This chain's CDR3 is CASSPGGTSGRIEQYF. The CDR3 coding sequence is TGTGCCAGCAGCCCAGGGGGGACTAGCGGGAGGATCGAGCAGTACTTC.

The rearrangement links TRBV11-3 to TRBJ1-1; no clear D. The CDR3 has 13 amino acids. V dropped 0 bases and J dropped 5 bases, with 7 bases sitting between them. CDR1 and CDR2 (germline): SGHNT, YENEEA. The CDR3 sequence is CASSLESGTEAFF. CDR3 bases: TGTGCCAGCAGCTTAGAGTCCGGGACTGAAGCTTTCTTT.

The V gene is TRBV3-1 (or the pseudogene TRBV3-2), the J gene TRBJ2-2; tentatively, D is TRBD1 (7 bases). Germline-derived CDR1 and CDR2 are LGHDT and YNNKEL (reference sequence). The CDR3 loop spans 14 amino acids. The V end was cut by 4 bases, the J end by 3 bases, with 9 bases between. CDR3 nucleotides: TGTGCCAGCAGCCGCAGGGGGGACACCGGGGAGCTGTTTTTT. It encodes CASSRRGDTGELFF.

The chain uses TRBV9 and TRBJ2-1; 8 nucleotides align to TRBD1. J lost 0 bases, V lost 4 bases, and 3 bases had no gene match. This CDR3 has 15 residues. Germline V CDR1 and CDR2: SGDLS, YYNGEE. The CDR3 reads CASSPGQGSYNEQFF. For the CDR3, the DNA is TGTGCCAGCAGCCCTGGACAGGGCTCCTACAATGAGCAGTTCTTC.

The chain uses TRBV28 and TRBJ2-7, with a possible D match to TRBD2 (6 bases). CDR1 MDHEN and CDR2 SYDVKM come from the germline V gene. Trimming stripped 1 base from V and 2 bases from J, with 9 bases between. The CDR3 contains 14 residues. The CDR3, as DNA: TGTGCCAGCAGTTTATACGGGGGTACCTACGAGCAGTACTTC. Translating it yields CASSLYGGTYEQYF.

V gene TRBV7-9 combines with J gene TRBJ2-7, with D possibly being TRBD2 (6 bases). Germline-derived CDR1 and CDR2 are SEHNR and FQNEAQ (reference sequence). Trimming stripped 5 bases from V and 3 bases from J, with 17 bases between. The CDR3 is 15 residues long. This CDR3 reads CASSLNQGGVYEQYF. The CDR3 nucleotides are TGTGCCAGCAGCCTTAATCAGGGAGGTGTCTACGAGCAGTACTTC.

This clone came up once. The chain employs TRBV7-2 and TRBJ1-4; 10 nucleotides match TRBD1. With 5 bases clipped from V and 7 bases from J, the junction kept 10 bases outside the gene matches. The CDR3 loop spans 16 amino acids. Germline V gives CDR1 SGHTA, CDR2 FQGNSA. The CDR3 DNA is TGTGCCAGCAGCATTCGACAGGGGGCATTAGGTGAAAAACTGTTTTTT. This translates into CASSIRQGALGEKLFF.

The rearrangement uses TRBV28 and TRBJ1-4; TRBD1 is a possible D gene (5 bases). Trimming removed 2 bases at V and 4 bases at J, with 11 bases between. The CDR3 contains 15 residues. Germline V gene data show CDR1 as MDHEN and CDR2 as SYDVKM. DNA for the CDR3: TGTGCCAGCAGTTTACTTGGGGGGGTTAATGAAAAACTGTTTTTT. This translates into CASSLLGGVNEKLFF.

The chain couples TRBV5-3 to TRBJ1-1; no clear D gene. TRBV5-3 is designated an ORF whose function remains uncertain. V was cut by 4 bases and J by 4 bases, with 29 bases left in between. The CDR3 loop spans 19 amino acids. CDR3 coding DNA: TGTGCCAGAAGCCAAGCCCGACGTGGGGAGGGTAAGGATTGCACTGAAGCTTTCTTT. It yields the protein CARSQARRGEGKDCTEAFF.

V and J are TRBV6-5 and TRBJ2-5; D perhaps matches TRBD1 (5 bases). Trimming shortened V by 2 bases and J by 10 bases, and 8 bases separated the two germline ends. The CDR3 runs to 11 residues. CDR1 and CDR2 from the germline V gene are MNHEY and SVGAGI. CDR3 coding DNA: TGTGCCAGCAGTTACGGGGCGAACCAGTACTTC. Its protein is CASSYGANQYF.